This T cell receptor beta chain was observed in a study of T cell repertoires in cytomegalovirus infection. Study as a whole: From public TCR beta signatures came an indication of both CMV infection and matching HLA type. Study outcomes and limitations: HLA-C-restricted TCR beta clonotypes specific for CMV led the ex vivo response.

Germline CDR1 is MGHRA and CDR2 is YSYEKL. The CDR3 loop spans 17 amino acids. The V gene end was trimmed by 4 bases and the J gene end by 4 bases; junction bases not matched to a gene: 10. Details on this clonotype: The antigen is not known.

Each CDR3 protein gets one entry after TCRdb re-called the reads with MiXCR. This table has approximately 150,000 distinct CDR3 sequences, roughly 21% appearing once. This TCR was sampled from a human donor in good health (CMV status not recorded). Some clones in this sample may be carry-over from other donors' samples. The genes are TRBV4-1 and TRBJ2-1, with 10 bases lining up with TRBD2. The specimen comprised CD8+ T cells from cultured PBMCs, sampled from culture after CMV antigen stimulation. The CDR3 is CASSLSLAGGLYNEQFF. CDR3 nucleotide sequence: TGCGCCAGCAGCCTGTCATTAGCGGGGGGACTATACAATGAGCAGTTCTTC.